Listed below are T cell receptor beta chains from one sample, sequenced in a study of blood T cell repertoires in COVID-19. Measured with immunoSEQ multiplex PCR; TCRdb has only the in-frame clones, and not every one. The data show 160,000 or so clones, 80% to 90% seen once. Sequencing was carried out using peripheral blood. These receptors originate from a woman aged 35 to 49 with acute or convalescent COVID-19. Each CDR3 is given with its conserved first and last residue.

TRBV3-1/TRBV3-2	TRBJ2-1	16	CASSLFVGGVYNEQFF
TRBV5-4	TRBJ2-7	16	CASSSGTSGSFYEQYF
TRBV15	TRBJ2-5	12	CATSRDTGTQYF
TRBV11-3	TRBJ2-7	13	CASSSGQGGEQYF
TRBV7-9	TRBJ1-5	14	CASSPGRGNYPQHF
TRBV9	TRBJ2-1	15	CASSVDDSSYNEQFF
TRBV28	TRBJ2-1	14	CASKPREPYNEQFF
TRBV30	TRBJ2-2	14	CARAGLAGTGELFF
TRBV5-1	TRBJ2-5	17	CASSLALAGGPQETQYF
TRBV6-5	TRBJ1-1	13	CASSQDRDTEAFF
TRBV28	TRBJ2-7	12	CASGTGDYEQYF
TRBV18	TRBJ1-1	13	CASSPDRDAEAFF
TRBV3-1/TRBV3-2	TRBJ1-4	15	CASSQPLVRNEKLFF
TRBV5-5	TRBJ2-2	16	CASSWTGTGEPGELFF
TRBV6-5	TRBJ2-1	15	CASSLAESSYNEQFF
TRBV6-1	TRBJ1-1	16	CASSEVWGRGNTEAFF
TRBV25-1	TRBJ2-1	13	CASSATGGGEQFF
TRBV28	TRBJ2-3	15	CASSRGGVGADTQYF
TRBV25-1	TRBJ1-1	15	CASSEFSLGKTEAFF
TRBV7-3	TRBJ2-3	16	CASSLRQAGGTDTQYF
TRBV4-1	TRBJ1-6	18	CASSQDPGQGPSNSPLHF
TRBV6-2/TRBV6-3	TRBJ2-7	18	CASSYHLTSGFGSYEQYF
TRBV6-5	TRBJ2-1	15	CASSFGQVYYNEQFF
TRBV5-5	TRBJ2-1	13	CASSLDLPNEQFF
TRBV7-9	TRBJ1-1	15	CASSLAGPGHTEAFF
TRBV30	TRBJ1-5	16	CAWSVRGQKSNQPQHF
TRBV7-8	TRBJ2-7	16	CASSRVLASNPYEQYF
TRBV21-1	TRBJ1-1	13	CASSEHENTEAFF
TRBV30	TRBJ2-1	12	CAWTGGSNEQFF
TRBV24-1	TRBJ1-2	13	CATSVPGNYGYTF
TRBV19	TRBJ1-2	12	CASSIGGVGYTF
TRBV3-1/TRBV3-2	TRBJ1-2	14	CASSQGTGNYGYTF
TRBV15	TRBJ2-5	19	CATQNTATVRGGHQETQYF
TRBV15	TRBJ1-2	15	CATSNRLGGAEGYTF
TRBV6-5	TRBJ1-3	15	CASSLGLNSGNTIYF
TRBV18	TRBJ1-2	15	CASSLNRGVNYGYTF
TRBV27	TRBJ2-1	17	CASSPIQLAGDYNEQFF
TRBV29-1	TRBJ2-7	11	CSVPGLHEQYF
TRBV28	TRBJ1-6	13	CASQGTVNSPLHF
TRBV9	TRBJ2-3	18	CASSVEPGLAGAPDTQYF
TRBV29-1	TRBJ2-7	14	CSARRDVGAYEQYF
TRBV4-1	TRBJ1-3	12	CASSHLGDTIYF
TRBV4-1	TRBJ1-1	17	CASSHLSFRDRDTEAFF
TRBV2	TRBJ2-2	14	CASSGDSAAGELFF
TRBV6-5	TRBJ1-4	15	CASSYWVGTNEKLFF
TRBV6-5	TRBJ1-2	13	CASIRTANYGYTF
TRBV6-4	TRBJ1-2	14	CASREDRPNYGYTF
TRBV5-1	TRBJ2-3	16	CASMAGGYPSTDTQYF
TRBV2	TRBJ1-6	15	CASSPGQSYNSPFHF
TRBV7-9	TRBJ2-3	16	CASYSTGTGGGDTQYF
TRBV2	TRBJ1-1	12	CASSQDRARAFF
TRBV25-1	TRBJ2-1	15	CASSEPGTGLTEQFF
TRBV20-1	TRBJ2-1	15	CSASAGGISYNEQFF
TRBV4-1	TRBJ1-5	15	CASSQDYTGNQPQHF